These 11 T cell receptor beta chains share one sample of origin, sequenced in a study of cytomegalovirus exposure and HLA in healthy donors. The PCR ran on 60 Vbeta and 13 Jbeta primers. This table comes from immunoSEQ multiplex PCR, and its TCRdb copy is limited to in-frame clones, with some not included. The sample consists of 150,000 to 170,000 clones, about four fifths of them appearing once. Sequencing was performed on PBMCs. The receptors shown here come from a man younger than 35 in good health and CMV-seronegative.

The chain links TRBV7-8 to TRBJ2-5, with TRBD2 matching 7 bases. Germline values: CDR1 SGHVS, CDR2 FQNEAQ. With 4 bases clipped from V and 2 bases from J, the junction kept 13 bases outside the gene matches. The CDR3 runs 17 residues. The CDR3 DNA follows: TGTGCCAGCAGCTCCCCGGAATCTGCGGGGGAACAAGAGACCCAGTACTTC. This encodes CASSSPESAGEQETQYF.

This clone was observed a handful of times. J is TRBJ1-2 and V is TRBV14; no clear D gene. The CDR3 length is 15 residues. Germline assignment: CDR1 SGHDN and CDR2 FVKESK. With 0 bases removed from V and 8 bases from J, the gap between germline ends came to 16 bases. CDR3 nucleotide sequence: TGTGCCAGCAGCCAAGAATCCACCCTAGCCACCGGCTACACCTTC. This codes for CASSQESTLATGYTF.

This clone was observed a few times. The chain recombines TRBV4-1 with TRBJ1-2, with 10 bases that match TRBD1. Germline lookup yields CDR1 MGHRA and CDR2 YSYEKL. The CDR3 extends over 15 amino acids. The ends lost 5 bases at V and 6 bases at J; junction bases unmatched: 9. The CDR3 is CASSKRQGAADGYTF. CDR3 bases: TGCGCCAGCAGCAAACGACAGGGGGCGGCGGATGGCTACACCTTC.

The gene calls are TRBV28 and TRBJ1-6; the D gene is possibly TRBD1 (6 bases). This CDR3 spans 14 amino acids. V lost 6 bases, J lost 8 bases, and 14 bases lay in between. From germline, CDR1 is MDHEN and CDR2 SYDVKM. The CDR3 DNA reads TGTGCCAGCAGCCAGGGGATAGGTGATTCACCCCTCCACTTT. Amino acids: CASSQGIGDSPLHF.

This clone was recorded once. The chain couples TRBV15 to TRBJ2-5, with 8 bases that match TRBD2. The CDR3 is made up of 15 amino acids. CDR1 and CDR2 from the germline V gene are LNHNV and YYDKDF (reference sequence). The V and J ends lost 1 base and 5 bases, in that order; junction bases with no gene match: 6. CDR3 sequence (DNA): TGTGCCACCAGCAGAGCGGGGGGGCCGCAGGAGACCCAGTACTTC. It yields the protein CATSRAGGPQETQYF.

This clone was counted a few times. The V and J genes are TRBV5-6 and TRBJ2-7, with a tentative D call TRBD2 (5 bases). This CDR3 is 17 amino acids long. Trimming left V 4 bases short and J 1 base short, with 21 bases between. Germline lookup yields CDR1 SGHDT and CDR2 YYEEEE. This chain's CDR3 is CASSPLGFFRGSYEQYV. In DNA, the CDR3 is TGTGCCAGCAGCCCCCTCGGTTTCTTCCGAGGGTCCTACGAGCAGTACGTC.

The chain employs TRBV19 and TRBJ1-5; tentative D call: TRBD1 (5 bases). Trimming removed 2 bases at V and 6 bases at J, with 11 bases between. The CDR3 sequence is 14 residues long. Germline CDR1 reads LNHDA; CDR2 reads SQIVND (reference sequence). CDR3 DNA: TGTGCCAGTAGTATATGGCAGGGCTCTCAGCCCCAGCATTTT. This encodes CASSIWQGSQPQHF.

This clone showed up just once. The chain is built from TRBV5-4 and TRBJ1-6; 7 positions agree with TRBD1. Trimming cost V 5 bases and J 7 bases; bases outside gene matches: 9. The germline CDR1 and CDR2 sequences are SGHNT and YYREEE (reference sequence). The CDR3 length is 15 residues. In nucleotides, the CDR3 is TGTGCCAGCAGTCTGAAGGGACAGCGAAATTCACCCCTCCACTTT. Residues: CASSLKGQRNSPLHF.

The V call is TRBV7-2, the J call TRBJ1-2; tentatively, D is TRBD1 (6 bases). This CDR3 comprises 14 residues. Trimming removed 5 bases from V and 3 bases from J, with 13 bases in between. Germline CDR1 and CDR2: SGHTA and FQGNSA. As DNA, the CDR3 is TGTGCCAGCAGCCCCCAGGGGAATCACTATGGCTACACCTTC. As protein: CASSPQGNHYGYTF.

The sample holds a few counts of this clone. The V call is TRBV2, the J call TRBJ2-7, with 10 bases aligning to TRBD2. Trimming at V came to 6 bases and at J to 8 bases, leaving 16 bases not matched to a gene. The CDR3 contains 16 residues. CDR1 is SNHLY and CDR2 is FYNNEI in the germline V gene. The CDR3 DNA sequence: TGTGCCAGCAGACCCGGACTAGCGGCCCTTGTATTGAAGCAGTACTTC. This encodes CASRPGLAALVLKQYF.

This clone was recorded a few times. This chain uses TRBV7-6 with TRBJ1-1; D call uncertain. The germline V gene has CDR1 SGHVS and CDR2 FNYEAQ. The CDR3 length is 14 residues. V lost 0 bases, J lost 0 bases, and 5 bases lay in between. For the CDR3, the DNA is TGTGCCAGCAGCTTAGCGACATTGAACACTGAAGCTTTCTTT. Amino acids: CASSLATLNTEAFF.